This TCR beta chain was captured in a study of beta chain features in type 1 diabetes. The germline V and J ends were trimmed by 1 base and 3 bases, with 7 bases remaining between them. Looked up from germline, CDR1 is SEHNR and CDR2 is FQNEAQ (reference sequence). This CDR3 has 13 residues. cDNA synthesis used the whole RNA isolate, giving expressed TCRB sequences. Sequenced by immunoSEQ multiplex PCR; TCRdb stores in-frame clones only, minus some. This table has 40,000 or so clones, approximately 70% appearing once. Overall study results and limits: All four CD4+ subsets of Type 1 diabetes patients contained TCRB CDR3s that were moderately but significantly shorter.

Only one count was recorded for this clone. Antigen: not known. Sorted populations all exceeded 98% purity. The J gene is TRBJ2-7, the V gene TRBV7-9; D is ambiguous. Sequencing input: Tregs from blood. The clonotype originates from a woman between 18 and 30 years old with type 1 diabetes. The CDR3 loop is CASSLGTRYEQYF. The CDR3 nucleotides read TGTGCCAGCAGCTTAGGCACTCGCTACGAGCAGTACTTC.